The rows below give T cell receptor beta chains drawn from one sample of a study of shared clonotypes between healthy human individuals. This table comes from immunoSEQ multiplex PCR, and its TCRdb copy is limited to in-frame clones, with some not included. Of over 2 million clones listed, 92% are singletons. The sequenced sample consisted of naive CD4+ T cells from PBMCs. All receptors come from a young man in good health. Some clones in this sample may be carry-over from other donors' samples. Each CDR3 is given with its conserved first and last residue. D genes are given only for firm matches. Clone size is shown for a subset of rows, as once, few, many or a class of expanded clone.

J: TRBJ1-6; size: NA; D: NA; V: TRBV30; DNA: TGTGCCTGGATTCGGGACATTCCGTCCTATAATTCACCCCTCCACTTT; CDR3: CAWIRDIPSYNSPLHF
J: TRBJ2-2; size: NA; D: TRBD2; V: TRBV23-1; DNA: TGCGCCAGCAGTTGCCAGCGGGGGAACACCGGGGAGCTGTTTTTT; CDR3: CASSCQRGNTGELFF
J: TRBJ2-2; size: NA; D: NA; V: TRBV6-6; DNA: TGTGCCAGCAGTGGCACCGGGACCGGGGAGCTGTTTTTT; CDR3: CASSGTGTGELFF
J: TRBJ2-5; size: NA; D: TRBD2; V: TRBV11-2; DNA: TGTGCCAGCAGCCCCCGTCCTAGCGGGAGGGCGGAGACCCAGTACTTC; CDR3: CASSPRPSGRAETQYF
J: TRBJ1-3; size: NA; D: NA; V: TRBV30; DNA: TGTGCCTGGACGTTTAGCTCTGGAAACACCATATATTTT; CDR3: CAWTFSSGNTIYF
J: TRBJ2-1; size: NA; D: NA; V: TRBV12-5; DNA: TGTGCTAGTGGTTTGGCGGACAATGAGCAGTTCTTC; CDR3: CASGLADNEQFF
J: TRBJ2-7; size: NA; D: TRBD2; V: TRBV29-1; DNA: TGCAGCGTTGAAGATCCTCTGGGAGGGTCCTACGAGCAGTACTTC; CDR3: CSVEDPLGGSYEQYF
J: TRBJ1-3; size: NA; D: NA; V: TRBV28; DNA: TGTGCCAGCAGTTTATCGGTCGGGGCTGTAACTGGAAACACCATATATTTT; CDR3: CASSLSVGAVTGNTIYF
J: TRBJ2-4; size: NA; D: TRBD2; V: TRBV29-1; DNA: TGCAGCGTTGAAGTTGGACTAGCGGGAGGCTTGGGCAAAAACATTCAGTACTTC; CDR3: CSVEVGLAGGLGKNIQYF
J: TRBJ1-4; size: NA; D: NA; V: TRBV9; DNA: TGTGCCAGCAGCGTAAAGGGGACGGCTAATGAAAAACTGTTTTTT; CDR3: CASSVKGTANEKLFF
J: TRBJ2-7; size: NA; D: NA; V: TRBV30; DNA: TGTGCCTGGAGTGTAGGTAGTGCCCCCTACGAGCAGTACTTC; CDR3: CAWSVGSAPYEQYF
J: TRBJ1-2; size: NA; D: NA; V: TRBV4-1; DNA: TGCGCCAGCAGCCAATTCCCTCAGGGCCCGGGCTATGGCTACACCTTC; CDR3: CASSQFPQGPGYGYTF
J: TRBJ2-1; size: NA; D: TRBD2; V: TRBV5-4; DNA: TGTGCCAGCAGCTGGGGGGGACCCCCCCGCGCGAATGAGCAGTTCTTC; CDR3: CASSWGGPPRANEQFF
J: TRBJ2-1; size: NA; D: NA; V: TRBV5-1; DNA: TGCGCCAGCAGCTTGGCTGGGAAAGAGCAGTTCTTC; CDR3: CASSLAGKEQFF
J: TRBJ2-6; size: NA; D: NA; V: TRBV5-1; DNA: TGCGCCAGCACGAGACAGGTCTCTGGGGCCAACGTCCTGACTTTC; CDR3: CASTRQVSGANVLTF
J: TRBJ2-1; size: NA; D: TRBD1; V: TRBV7-3; DNA: TGTGCCAGCAGCCCCCGACAGGGGGCAGATGAGCAGTTCTTC; CDR3: CASSPRQGADEQFF
J: TRBJ1-2; size: NA; D: TRBD1; V: TRBV9; DNA: TGTGCCAGCAGCGCGGGACTACAGGGGGCGCTTGGCTACACCTTC; CDR3: CASSAGLQGALGYTF
J: TRBJ2-7; size: NA; D: NA; V: TRBV5-1; DNA: TGCGCCAGCAGCCTCATCGGACTACCCGGGGAGCAGTACTTC; CDR3: CASSLIGLPGEQYF
J: TRBJ2-5; size: NA; D: NA; V: TRBV6-6; DNA: TGTGCCAGCAGTTACCCACCTGAGTGGGCGATTCCAACCCAGTACTTC; CDR3: CASSYPPEWAIPTQYF
J: TRBJ2-2; size: NA; D: NA; V: TRBV5-8; DNA: TGTGCCAGCAGCCGACAGCAGGTACCCGGGGAGCTGTTTTTT; CDR3: CASSRQQVPGELFF
J: TRBJ2-7; size: few; D: NA; V: TRBV27; DNA: TGTGCCAGCAGTTTATATTCGGGGTCTTTAGAGCAGTACTTC; CDR3: CASSLYSGSLEQYF
J: TRBJ2-1; size: NA; D: NA; V: TRBV10-1; DNA: TGCGCCAGCAGTGAGTCTGGGCGGAACTACAATGAGCAGTTCTTC; CDR3: CASSESGRNYNEQFF
J: TRBJ1-5; size: NA; D: TRBD1; V: TRBV28; DNA: TGTGCCAGCAGTTGGGGGACAGGGGGCTCTCAGCCCCAGCATTTT; CDR3: CASSWGTGGSQPQHF
J: TRBJ2-7; size: NA; D: TRBD2; V: TRBV7-2; DNA: TGTGCCAGCAGCTTAAGGCTAGCGGGAGGCTCACGGCAGTACTTC; CDR3: CASSLRLAGGSRQYF
J: TRBJ2-7; size: NA; D: NA; V: TRBV5-1; DNA: TGCGCCAGCAGCGCCTCCCGGGACACCCAGCGAGGGGTGCAGTACTTC; CDR3: CASSASRDTQRGVQYF
J: TRBJ2-3; size: NA; D: TRBD1; V: TRBV7-8; DNA: TGTGCCAGCAGCTTACGACAGGGAAGTACAGATACGCAGTATTTT; CDR3: CASSLRQGSTDTQYF
J: TRBJ2-5; size: NA; D: NA; V: TRBV15; DNA: TGTGCCACCAGCAACAGTAATCAAGAGACCCAGTACTTC; CDR3: CATSNSNQETQYF
J: TRBJ1-3; size: NA; D: NA; V: TRBV27; DNA: TGTGCCAGCACCCGCATAGCAAGGGGCGCTGGAAACACCATATATTTT; CDR3: CASTRIARGAGNTIYF
J: TRBJ2-2; size: NA; D: NA; V: TRBV5-1; DNA: TGCGCCAGCAGCTTAGGCAGCGGGCCGTACACCGGGGAGCTGTTTTTT; CDR3: CASSLGSGPYTGELFF
J: TRBJ2-6; size: NA; D: TRBD1; V: TRBV27; DNA: TGTGCCAGCAGTTTAACGCGGACAGGCAGCTCTGGGGCCAACGTCCTGACTTTC; CDR3: CASSLTRTGSSGANVLTF
J: TRBJ2-7; size: NA; D: TRBD1; V: TRBV9; DNA: TGTGCCAGCAGCGGAGGACAGGGCTACGAGCAGTACTTC; CDR3: CASSGGQGYEQYF
J: TRBJ1-5; size: NA; D: NA; V: TRBV4-2; DNA: TGTGCCAGCAGCCCCCCCGGGGAGGGCAATCAGCCCCAGCATTTT; CDR3: CASSPPGEGNQPQHF
J: TRBJ1-2; size: NA; D: NA; V: TRBV7-8; DNA: TGTGCCAGCAGCCACGCCCGGGGGGGCGCATACTATGGCTACACCTTC; CDR3: CASSHARGGAYYGYTF
J: TRBJ2-2; size: NA; D: NA; V: TRBV2; DNA: TGTGCCAGCAGCGGGACTGTCGTGAACACCGGGGAGCTGTTTTTT; CDR3: CASSGTVVNTGELFF
J: TRBJ2-2; size: NA; D: NA; V: TRBV18; DNA: TGTGCCAGCTCACCCCCCGGGCGGGCCGGGGAGCTGTTTTTT; CDR3: CASSPPGRAGELFF
J: TRBJ2-7; size: NA; D: TRBD1; V: TRBV6-6; DNA: TGTGCCAGCAGCCCGGGACAGGATTTGGGTGAGCAGTACTTC; CDR3: CASSPGQDLGEQYF
J: TRBJ2-7; size: NA; D: NA; V: TRBV12-2; DNA: TGTGCAAGTCGCCGAACCTACGAGCAGTACTTC; CDR3: CASRRTYEQYF
J: TRBJ1-4; size: NA; D: TRBD1; V: TRBV7-9; DNA: TGTGCCAGCAGCCCCGCTTCAGGGGGAACTAATGAAAAACTGTTTTTT; CDR3: CASSPASGGTNEKLFF
J: TRBJ1-1; size: NA; D: NA; V: TRBV6-5; DNA: TGTGCCAGCAGTTCACAGGGCTACGCTGAAGCTTTCTTT; CDR3: CASSSQGYAEAFF
J: TRBJ2-1; size: NA; D: NA; V: TRBV7-3; DNA: TGTGCCAGCAGCTACGACAGGTCCTCCTACAATGAGCAGTTCTTC; CDR3: CASSYDRSSYNEQFF
J: TRBJ2-1; size: NA; D: TRBD2; V: TRBV10-3; DNA: TGTGCCATCACCCCCAGCGGGAGGGCCGGGGAGCAGTTCTTC; CDR3: CAITPSGRAGEQFF
J: TRBJ2-2; size: once; D: NA; V: TRBV4-3; DNA: TGCGCCAGCAGCCGGGCAGGGGAGCTGTTTTTT; CDR3: CASSRAGELFF